Described below is a single T cell receptor beta chain sequence and its context. The data originate from a study of blood T cell repertoires in COVID-19. Turning to the study itself: Acute and convalescent COVID-19 specimens originated in the United States, Italy and Spain.

The CDR3 extends over 13 amino acids. V dropped 6 bases and J dropped 8; count of bases not matched to a gene: 7. Per the germline V gene, CDR1 is SGHDT and CDR2 is YYEEEE. The assay was immunoSEQ multiplex PCR, and TCRdb's table has in-frame clones only and misses some. Of some 190,000 clones detected, about 81% appear once; the ten largest clones hold roughly 3.2%. The receptor was derived from a woman aged 25 to 39 who had recovered from COVID-19. The J gene is TRBJ1-4, the V gene TRBV5-6, with 7 bases aligning to TRBD1. Material for sequencing was PBMCs or T cells enriched from blood (not recorded which). The CDR3 sequence: CASNRGLNEKLFF. The DNA of the CDR3 is TGTGCCAGCAACAGGGGACTGAACGAAAAACTGTTTTTT.